The source of this TCR beta chain is a study of post-analysis software for immune sequencing data. This clonotype was picked up one time. Unique molecular identifiers were carried by the TCR beta cDNA libraries. TCRdb analysed the PCR reads with MiXCR anew, one entry per CDR3 protein. This table has roughly 160,000 distinct CDR3 sequences, roughly 40% appearing once. V lost 3 bases, J lost 5 bases, and 10 bases lay in between. Looked up from germline, CDR1 is MRHNA and CDR2 is SNTAGT. The CDR3 is made up of 13 amino acids. This rearrangement joins TRBV6-4 to TRBJ1-2; D is undetermined. Sequencing used blood, obtained after autologous hematopoietic stem cell transplantation. The TCR was taken from a girl aged 5 to 17 with multiple sclerosis. The CDR3 DNA sequence: TGTGCCAGCAGTGAACGGGATGGTTATGGCTACACCTTC. Encoded protein: CASSERDGYGYTF.